These T cell receptor beta chains were read from a single sample in a study of identifying expanded T cells in peripheral blood. Sequenced by immunoSEQ multiplex PCR; TCRdb stores in-frame clones only, minus some. The data contain about 100,000 clones, 75% to 90% of them singletons. The sequenced sample was blood. These receptors were taken from a person aged 18 to 70 in good health. Each CDR3 is given with its conserved first and last residue. D genes are given only for firm matches. For some rows the clone size is stated as once, few or many, or as a class when expanded; others skip it.

clone_size j_call v_call d_call cdr3_aa cdr3_nt
. TRBJ1-6 TRBV30 TRBD1 CAWSPLTGTGRGSPLHF TGTGCCTGGAGTCCTCTGACAGGGACAGGGAGAGGGTCACCCCTCCACTTT
. TRBJ2-6 TRBV18 TRBD1 CASSLLDRDPSGANVLTF TGTGCCAGCTCACTTCTCGACAGGGACCCCTCTGGGGCCAACGTCCTGACTTTC
few TRBJ1-2 TRBV14 TRBD1 CASSQGAGGYGYTF TGTGCCAGCAGCCAAGGGGCAGGGGGCTATGGCTACACCTTC
. TRBJ2-7 TRBV21-1 . CASSGGTSGAYEQYF TGTGCCAGCAGCGGAGGGACTAGCGGTGCCTACGAGCAGTACTTC
. TRBJ1-3 TRBV4-1 . CASSQDLSSGNTIYF TGCGCCAGCAGCCAAGATCTGAGCTCTGGAAACACCATATATTTT
. TRBJ1-1 TRBV7-9 . CASRGQGWRTNTEAFF TGTGCCAGCAGGGGGCAAGGGTGGAGGACTAACACTGAAGCTTTCTTT
. TRBJ1-2 TRBV9 . CASSVGKYNYGYTF TGTGCCAGCAGCGTCGGAAAATACAACTATGGCTACACCTTC
once TRBJ2-1 TRBV21-1 . CASSKEEGFHNEQFF TGTGCCAGCAGCAAAGAGGAGGGATTCCACAATGAGCAGTTCTTC
. TRBJ1-1 TRBV5-6 . CASSLWAGFEAFF TGTGCCAGCAGCTTGTGGGCAGGGTTCGAAGCTTTCTTT
. TRBJ1-2 TRBV11-2 TRBD1 CASSFTDREDVGYTF TGTGCCAGCAGCTTCACGGACAGGGAAGACGTTGGCTACACCTTC
. TRBJ2-3 TRBV11-3 TRBD2 CASSLGISGGRGDTQYF TGTGCCAGCAGCTTAGGGATCAGCGGGGGCCGGGGGGATACGCAGTATTTT
. TRBJ2-3 TRBV5-6 . CASSFGVTETDTQYF TGTGCCAGCAGCTTCGGAGTGACGGAGACCGATACGCAGTATTTT
once TRBJ2-4 TRBV5-1 TRBD1 CASSLAGGQGENIQYF TGCGCCAGCAGCTTGGCCGGGGGACAGGGAGAAAACATTCAGTACTTC
. TRBJ1-2 TRBV5-6 . CASSLTGKSFYTF TGTGCCAGCAGCTTGACAGGGAAGTCGTTCTACACCTTC
. TRBJ2-3 TRBV29-1 . CSVERSGAFRFTDTQYF TGCAGCGTTGAAAGGTCGGGAGCCTTTCGCTTCACAGATACGCAGTATTTT
. TRBJ1-3 TRBV30 . CAWSTPRAASGNTIYF TGTGCCTGGAGCACTCCCCGGGCCGCATCTGGAAACACCATATATTTT
. TRBJ2-3 TRBV7-9 TRBD2 CASSSTPGLEYPNTQYF TGTGCCAGCAGCTCCACCCCCGGACTAGAGTACCCGAATACGCAGTATTTT
. TRBJ1-2 TRBV11-2 . CASSLQASNYGYTF TGTGCCAGCAGCTTGCAGGCCTCTAACTATGGCTACACCTTC
. TRBJ2-4 TRBV4-1 . CASSALTVAKNIQYF TGCGCCAGCAGCGCCTTAACCGTAGCCAAAAACATTCAGTACTTC